Sequencing of this T cell receptor beta chain was carried out in a study of blood T cells in healthy people across ages (dated by TCRdb to the mid-2010s). In the study overall: In model experiments, roughly one uniquely barcoded TCR beta cDNA molecule per two T cells was captured by template switching. Donors were grouped into four age groups: young (average roughly 15 years), middle-aged (around 39), aged (around 62) and long-lived (approximately 82). Using the same blood draw, the study looked at two additional independent replicas of 1 million unique cDNA reads for two donors, one aged 18 to 29 and the other aged 80 or older. Age-related changes in TCR beta repertoire diversity were measured in the study by deep sequencing normalized with unique cDNA molecular identifiers. What the study reported, not specific to this receptor: Since profiling was done on bulk unsorted PBMCs, naive and antigen-experienced compartments could not be conclusively compared. There was a strong correlation between observed TCR beta diversity and the percentage of naive T cells measured by flow cytometry. Estimates of total diversity from one million sequenced T cells were regarded as lower bounds and underestimates. Because donor CMV infection status was unknown, age-related changes in expanded clonotypes were potentially confounded. Compared with the aged group, the long-lived group had more naive CD4+ T cells, fewer expanded clones and increased TCR diversity, suggesting age selection. Observed TCR beta diversity per million T cells fell roughly linearly with age, and a significant reduction was already apparent by age around 39.

CDR1 and CDR2 are read off the germline V gene as LGHNA and YNFKEQ. The CDR3 contains 19 residues, cysteine and phenylalanine counted. Just the 57-base CDR3 DNA is kept, in frame starting at base 1. V and J are trimmed by 0 bases and 1 base, and the gene matches miss 12 bases of the junction. This clonotype was found a few times. There is no known antigen for this receptor. No base quality values were provided; no much bigger clone lies one nucleotide off. Donors were about 36 systemically healthy Caucasian individuals from Russia aged roughly 6 to 95 years. Roughly 9 milliliters of peripheral blood were drawn from each donor into EDTA-treated Vacutainer tubes. Ficoll-Paque density-gradient centrifugation was used to isolate PBMCs, with at least 6 million per sample. Total RNA, at least 5 micrograms per sample, was extracted from PBMCs with Trizol reagent. For every donor, flow cytometry on a PBMC aliquot measured the percentage of naive CD45RAhigh/CD27high T cells.

Library prep was done by 5' RACE. The data were produced on an Illumina HiSeq 2500. A second PCR of about 7 to 12 cycles was run with a J-beta primer mix and a sample-barcoded 5' primer. A template-switch 5' adaptor carrying 12 random nucleotides introduced a unique molecular identifier onto each TCR beta cDNA molecule. Each sample yielded at least 3 million CDR3-containing paired-end reads. First-strand cDNA was synthesized from all RNA with the Mint cDNA synthesis kit, primed by a TRBC-specific oligonucleotide. After uracil-DNA glycosylase treatment, a first 18-cycle PCR used universal primers M1SS and BC2_uni_R on all cDNA. Turning to the authors' computational methods: Each sample was normalized by randomly selecting 1 million high-quality reads, each carrying a distinct molecular identifier. Instead of being binned into consensus sequences, reads with shared molecular identifiers were discarded. MiTCR, set to a Q25 quality threshold and the strictest error-elimination algorithm, was used for CDR3 identification, clonotype clustering and error correction. A nonparametric unseen species model with Euler transformation was used to estimate lower-bound total TCR beta diversity. TCRdb reprocessed the public reads (quality trimming at Q25 with fastp, clone calling with MiXCR) and kept in-frame beta chains. When rows share a CDR3 protein, they turn into one entry using the most common DNA and genes. The authors' filters were not applied to this entry. The sample profile shows hundreds of thousands of distinct CDR3 sequences; 25% of them were found once. The top ten clones comprise roughly a tenth of the sample.

These data also featured in a second study, about T cells of mothers and their children. As the second study states: Donors were nine systemically healthy Caucasian individuals: three mothers and their six children. cDNA synthesis used all of the extracted RNA, with 1.5 ug of RNA in each 15 ul reaction. Sample barcodes and 2-4 random nucleotides were added via the M1S primer in the second PCR. Over 8.5 million TCR beta CDR3 reads were obtained for each mother, and about 3 million reads were obtained for each child. Thymic selection similarly shapes TCR recombination output in related and unrelated pairs, with minor effect from inherited differences. Related mother-child pairs always showed normalized repertoire overlap that was slightly higher than in unrelated mother-child pairs, though the difference was never significant. With a sensitivity of approximately 100 clones per million clonotypes, no persistent microchimeric T cell clones were detected. To look for features that set related mother-child pairs apart from unrelated individuals, the researchers ran deep NGS to compare the TCR beta repertoires of mothers and children. On average, the children were roughly 10 +/- 4 years old, while the mothers were about 37 +/- 4 years old. After adapters were ligated using NEBNext reagents, the libraries underwent 100+100 nt paired-end sequencing on an Illumina HiSeq 2000. To prevent cross-contamination, the mother and child libraries were prepared one month apart and sequenced in separate runs. For each donor, somewhere between about 500,000 and 2,300,000 distinct TCR beta clonotypes were identified. Naive TCR beta clonotypes were estimated from low-frequency clonotypes matched to each donor's FACS-determined naive share, without sorting.

The chain is assembled from TRBV4-2 and TRBJ2-5; TRBD2 lines up with 9 middle nucleotides. The receptor was isolated from a boy between 10 and 17 years old in good health. The sample consisted of blood. The DNA sequence is given as TGTGCCAGCAGCCAAGATCTTGTGGGAGCGGGAGGCTCCCAAGAGACCCAGTACTTC. Translated, it reads CASSQDLVGAGGSQETQYF.